A selection of T cell receptor beta chains follows, all from one sample in a study of cytomegalovirus exposure and HLA in healthy donors. Method: immunoSEQ multiplex PCR; TCRdb's copy keeps in-frame clones and lacks some. The sample holds over 150,000 clones, 75% to 90% seen once. Sequencing input: PBMCs. All receptors come from a man aged 30 to 45 in good health and CMV-seronegative. The CDR3 runs from the conserved cysteine through the conserved F or W. A D gene is named only where the DNA matches it firmly. A row's size may be missing; if present it is once, few, many or a size class.

j_gene | d_gene | abundance | v_gene | CDR3nt | CDR3aa
TRBJ1-4 | . | once | TRBV7-2 | TGTGCCAGCAGCCCCCGGAGGGGCAACGAAAAACTGTTTTTT | CASSPRRGNEKLFF
TRBJ2-2 | . | . | TRBV9 | TGTGCCAGCAGCTCAAGTTCCCGGGGCGGGGAGCTGTTTTTT | CASSSSSRGGELFF
TRBJ2-2 | . | . | TRBV6-5 | TGTGCCAGCAGTTCAGGGGTCGGGGAGCTGTTTTTT | CASSSGVGELFF
TRBJ2-1 | TRBD2 | . | TRBV10-3 | TGTGCCATCAGTGGAACTAGCGGGGACGATTACAATGAGCAGTTCTTC | CAISGTSGDDYNEQFF
TRBJ1-5 | TRBD1 | . | TRBV7-2 | TGTGCCAGCAGCTTAGGAGGGGGCCTAAATCAGCCCCAGCATTTT | CASSLGGGLNQPQHF
TRBJ2-5 | . | . | TRBV2 | TGTGCCAGCAGCGCTGGACTGATAGAGACCCAGTACTTC | CASSAGLIETQYF
TRBJ1-2 | . | . | TRBV30 | TGTGCCTGGAGTGTACGGGGGGGTCGCTATGGCTACACCTTC | CAWSVRGGRYGYTF
TRBJ2-2 | TRBD2 | . | TRBV19 | TGTGCCAGTAGTATAGGGTGGTGGACTAGCGGGAGAGATAACACCGGGGAGCTGTTTTTT | CASSIGWWTSGRDNTGELFF
TRBJ1-3 | . | . | TRBV7-9 | TGTGCCAGCAGCTTAGCTGGACACTCTGGAAACACCATATATTTT | CASSLAGHSGNTIYF
TRBJ2-7 | . | few | TRBV6-6 | TGTGCCAGCAGGACAGCCGCCGAGCAGTACTTC | CASRTAAEQYF
TRBJ2-3 | TRBD2 | once | TRBV5-1 | TGCGCCAGCAGCTTGGCTAGCGGGGCCTTCACAGATACGCAGTATTTT | CASSLASGAFTDTQYF
TRBJ1-3 | TRBD1 | once | TRBV5-1 | TGCGCCAGCAGCTTGGCCCCAGGGGGTGGAAACACCATATATTTT | CASSLAPGGGNTIYF
TRBJ2-7 | TRBD1 | . | TRBV28 | TGTGCCAGCAGTTGGGACAGCTACGAGCAGTACTTC | CASSWDSYEQYF
TRBJ2-7 | TRBD2 | . | TRBV19 | TGTGCCAGTAGTACCGGGACTAGCGGGAGCTCTAACGAGCAGTACTTC | CASSTGTSGSSNEQYF
TRBJ2-7 | TRBD1 | . | TRBV28 | TGTGCCAGCAGCCTACCCCCCTCGGGACAGGTCTCCTACGAGCAGTACTTC | CASSLPPSGQVSYEQYF
TRBJ1-1 | . | . | TRBV30 | TGTGCCTGGAGTGTACTGGGCAGTGAAGCTTTCTTT | CAWSVLGSEAFF
TRBJ2-3 | . | . | TRBV9 | TGTGCCAGCAGCGAGACGACAGGTCCCGATACGCAGTATTTT | CASSETTGPDTQYF
TRBJ1-5 | . | . | TRBV28 | TGTGCCAGCAGTCTTCTGACAGGTAGCAGTCAGCCCCAGCATTTT | CASSLLTGSSQPQHF